This TCR beta chain was sequenced during a study of regulatory dendritic cells for organ transplantation. Measured with immunoSEQ multiplex PCR; TCRdb has only the in-frame clones, and not every one. The sample carries some 35,000 clones, around nine tenths recorded once. Overall study results and limits: Naive CD4+ and CD8+ repertoires were highly diverse; memory CD8+ was most oligoclonal. Of resting T cell subsets, memory CD8+ had the most alloreactive clonotypes.

Memory T cells were CD45RO+, naive were CD45RA+, sorted by FACS. Of note for this clone: Its specificity is unknown.

Germline lookup yields CDR1 MNHNS and CDR2 SASEGT. The V segment lost 6 bases and the J segment 2 bases; nucleotides outside the gene matches: 7. This CDR3 spans 15 amino acids. This TCR was recovered from a human donor in good health. The sequenced sample consisted of naive CD8+ T cells from blood. As for subset: CD45RA+ naive T cells. The chain links TRBV6-1 to TRBJ2-1; TRBD2 aligns across 7 bases. In nucleotides, the CDR3 is TGTGCCAGCAGAGCGGGGACCCCTCCCTACAATGAGCAGTTCTTC. The encoded protein is CASRAGTPPYNEQFF.